The entry below gives a single T cell receptor (beta chain) sequence along with its context. The antigen remains undetermined. The data stem from a study of lymphopenia after photon versus proton radiotherapy. Study-wide findings and caveats: After lymphocyte nadir, photon-treated repertoires showed oligoclonal expansion, especially CD8+ Temra. Relative stability marked proton patients; photon patients lost diversity and naive cells.

The method was immunoSEQ multiplex PCR; TCRdb's version includes in-frame clones alone and lacks a portion of them. The data hold about 16,000 clones, with 88% observed a single time. In germline, CDR1 is MNHNY, CDR2 SVGAGI (reference sequence). The CDR3 loop spans 12 amino acids. Trimming at V came to 8 bases and at J to 7 bases, leaving 6 bases not matched to a gene. This receptor was obtained from a woman in her sixties or seventies with cholangiocarcinoma. Some clones in this sample may be carry-over from other donors' samples. V is TRBV6-6 and J is TRBJ2-7; 9 nucleotides agree with TRBD1. The sequencing used peripheral blood, collected from a patient treated with proton-based radiotherapy. CDR3 DNA: TGTGCCAGCGACCCGACAGGGGGGGAGCAGTACTTC. Translation gives CASDPTGGEQYF.